This T cell receptor (beta chain) emerged from a study of shared clonotypes between healthy human individuals. The germline V gene encodes CDR1 MNHEY and CDR2 SVGAGI. V was trimmed by 4 bases and J by 10 bases, leaving 14 bases between them. The CDR3 runs to 13 residues. Regarding the study as a whole: A handful of donors showed sharing of 4.5% to 6% of naive CD4 clonotypes. Naive subsets tended to show greater estimated richness than memory subsets.

This clone appeared once. The target antigen is unknown. Source study methods: Filtering of immunoSEQ junctional sequences could not match full-length read filtering. Assay used: immunoSEQ multiplex PCR; TCRdb lists only in-frame clones, some missing. The V and J calls and the clone size are those of that table, but D and trimming were determined from the DNA. The repertoire holds some 800,000 clones, with over 90% as singletons. It was CD45RO-negative cells, positively selected for CCR7, that made up naive CD8 cells, with terminally differentiated effector memory CD45RA+ cells excluded. The donor population consisted of healthy HIV-negative adults with no recent acute infections or vaccinations.

The clonotype comes from a man under 40 in good health. The sample was naive CD8+ T cells sorted from blood. The gene calls are TRBV6-5 and TRBJ1-5; D gene ambiguous. The CDR3 reads CASSSGTYHPQHF. In DNA, the CDR3 is TGTGCCAGCAGTTCCGGAACCTACCACCCCCAGCATTTT.